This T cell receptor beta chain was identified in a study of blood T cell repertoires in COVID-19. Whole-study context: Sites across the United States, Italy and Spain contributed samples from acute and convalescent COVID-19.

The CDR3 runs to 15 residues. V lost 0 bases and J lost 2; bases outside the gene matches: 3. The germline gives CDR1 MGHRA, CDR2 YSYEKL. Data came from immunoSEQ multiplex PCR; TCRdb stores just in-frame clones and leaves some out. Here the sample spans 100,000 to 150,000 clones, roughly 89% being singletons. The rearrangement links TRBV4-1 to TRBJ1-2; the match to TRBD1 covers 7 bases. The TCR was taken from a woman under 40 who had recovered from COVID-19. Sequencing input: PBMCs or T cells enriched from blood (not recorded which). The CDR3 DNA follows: TGCGCCAGCAGCCAAGAGATGACAGGGAACTATGGCTACACCTTC. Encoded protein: CASSQEMTGNYGYTF.